Shown below are 4 T cell receptor beta chains from a single sample sequenced in a study of neurological immune-mediated disorders. MiXCR, applied by TCRdb to the 5' RACE reads, yields one record per CDR3 protein. The sample lists about 36,000 distinct CDR3 sequences; about 9.4% were seen once. The sequenced material came from PBMCs. These receptors all stem from a woman aged 25 to 39 with HTLV-1-associated myelopathy (HAM/TSP).

Many counts were recorded for this clonotype. The chain has TRBV6-1 and TRBJ2-6; 14 nucleotides agree with TRBD2. Germline-derived CDR1 and CDR2 are MNHNS and SASEGT. V lost 5 bases to trimming and J lost 3 bases; unmatched junction nucleotides: 9. This CDR3 is built from 19 residues. Here the CDR3 DNA reads TGTGCCAGCAGTCTAAACCCGGGACTAGCGGGGGTTGGGGCCAACGTCCTGACTTTC. It is translated as CASSLNPGLAGVGANVLTF.

This clonotype was counted at least ten times. V gene TRBV2 combines with J gene TRBJ2-5; 7 nucleotides match TRBD1. Losses at the gene ends were 6 bases for V and 1 base for J; bases not matched to a gene: 2. Germline V gene sequence: CDR1 SNHLY, CDR2 FYNNEI. This CDR3 is built from 13 residues. CDR3 region: CASRRQGQETQYF. Written as DNA, the CDR3 is TGTGCCAGCAGAAGACAGGGCCAAGAGACCCAGTACTTC.

This clonotype was seen many times. The chain is built from TRBV20-1 and TRBJ1-2; D remains ambiguous. This CDR3 comprises 12 residues. V shed 0 bases and J shed 0 bases, with 2 bases lying between them. The germline V gene encodes CDR1 DFQATT and CDR2 SNEGSKA (reference sequence). The DNA for the CDR3 is TGCAGTGCTAGAGAAGCTAACTATGGCTACACCTTC. Its protein is CSAREANYGYTF.

This clonotype was seen at least ten times. This chain uses TRBV20-1 with TRBJ1-1, with D possibly TRBD1 on 5 matching bases. Germline lookup yields CDR1 DFQATT and CDR2 SNEGSKA (reference sequence). The CDR3 is made up of 14 amino acids. V lost 3 bases and J 2 bases, leaving 13 bases between the germline ends. CDR3 loop: CSASAGTFNTEAFF. CDR3 coding DNA: TGCAGTGCTAGCGCCGGGACCTTTAACACTGAAGCTTTCTTT.